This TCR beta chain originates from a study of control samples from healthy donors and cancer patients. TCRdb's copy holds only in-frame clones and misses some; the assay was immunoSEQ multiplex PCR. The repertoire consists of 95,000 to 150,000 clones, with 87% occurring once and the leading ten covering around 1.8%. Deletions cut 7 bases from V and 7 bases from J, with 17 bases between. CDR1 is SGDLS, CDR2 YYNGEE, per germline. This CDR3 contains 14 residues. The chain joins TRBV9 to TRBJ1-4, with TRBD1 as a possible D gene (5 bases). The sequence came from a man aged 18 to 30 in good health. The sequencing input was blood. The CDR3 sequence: CASRGGGRSEKLFF. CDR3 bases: TGTGCCAGCCGGGGGGGAGGAAGGAGTGAAAAACTGTTTTTT. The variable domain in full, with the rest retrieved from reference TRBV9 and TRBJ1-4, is DSGVTQTPKHLITATGQRVTLRCSPRSGDLSVYWYQQSLDQGLQFLIQYYNGEERAKGNILERFSAQQFPDLHSELNLSSLELGDSALYFCASRGGGRSEKLFFGSGTQLSVL.